A single sample gave rise to the 2 T cell receptor beta chains below, sequenced in a study of OX40 agonist ivuxolimab in advanced cancers. Clones were sequenced by immunoSEQ multiplex PCR, and TCRdb holds only the in-frame ones, with some missing. The sample yields fewer than 80,000 clones, roughly 82% seen once. The material was CD4+ or CD8+ T cells sorted from blood, obtained in a trial of the OX40 agonist ivuxolimab. The receptors shown here come from an adult with an advanced solid tumor such as melanoma, head and neck, liver or kidney cancer.

This clone appeared a few times. The CDR3 is CASSIGTAFRHSNEKLFF. The CDR3 DNA reads TGTGCCAGTAGTATAGGGACAGCCTTCCGCCACTCTAATGAAAAACTGTTTTTT. This chain joins TRBV19 and TRBJ1-4, with a weak D call TRBD1 (6 bases). The CDR3 runs 18 residues. V dropped 1 base and J dropped 3 bases, with 18 bases sitting between them. Germline lookup yields CDR1 LNHDA and CDR2 SQIVND (reference sequence).

The CDR3 sequence: CASSVDSSGNEQFF. The CDR3 DNA sequence: TGTGCCAGCAGCGTAGATTCCTCAGGCAATGAGCAGTTCTTC. This chain uses TRBV9 with TRBJ2-1; the D is unclear. Trimming pared 0 bases from V and 6 bases from J, leaving 10 bases between. The CDR3 is made up of 14 amino acids. Germline CDR1 and CDR2: SGDLS and YYNGEE.